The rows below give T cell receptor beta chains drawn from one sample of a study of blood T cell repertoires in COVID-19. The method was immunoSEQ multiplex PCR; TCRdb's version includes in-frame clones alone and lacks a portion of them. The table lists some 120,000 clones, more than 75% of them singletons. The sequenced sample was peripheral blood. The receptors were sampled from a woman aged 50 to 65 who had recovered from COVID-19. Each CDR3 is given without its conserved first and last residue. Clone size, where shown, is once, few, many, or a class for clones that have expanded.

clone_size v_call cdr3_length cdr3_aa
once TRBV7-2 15 ASSLALLTRAWNEQF
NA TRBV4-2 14 ASSQDRVGVSYGYT
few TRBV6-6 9 ASSYMGEAF
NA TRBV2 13 ASTRDGGMNTEAF
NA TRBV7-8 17 ASSLMASSGISIPGELF
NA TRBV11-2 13 ASSSLRGGSYEQY
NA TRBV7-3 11 ASSLSSTGELF
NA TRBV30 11 AWNDLGNQPQH
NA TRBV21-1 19 ASSPPPLQGEIVLSYNEQF
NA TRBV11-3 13 ASRNTRGAGEKLF
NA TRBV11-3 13 ASTFGAGGTDTQY
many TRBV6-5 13 ASSYSAGANTEAF
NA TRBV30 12 AWNRLQSSYEQY
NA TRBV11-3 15 ASSLMGQGRANYGYT
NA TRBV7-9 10 ASREGGGTQY
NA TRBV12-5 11 ASGLDRGYEQY
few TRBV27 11 ASANSYSYEQY
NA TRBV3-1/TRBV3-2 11 ASSSGQTYEQY
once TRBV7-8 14 ASSYRQISTSGELF
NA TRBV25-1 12 ASSDLARNTEAF
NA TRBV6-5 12 ASRRGQGNYGYT
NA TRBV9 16 ASSPQPSSRFDTGELF